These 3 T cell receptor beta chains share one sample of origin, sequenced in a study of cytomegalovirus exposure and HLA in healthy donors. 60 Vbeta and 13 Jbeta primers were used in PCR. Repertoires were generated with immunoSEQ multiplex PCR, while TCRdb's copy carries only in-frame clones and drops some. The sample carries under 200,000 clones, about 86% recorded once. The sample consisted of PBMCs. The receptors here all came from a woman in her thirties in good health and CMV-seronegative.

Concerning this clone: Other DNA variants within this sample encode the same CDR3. The CDR3 loop reads CASSLQGGTDTQYF. The DNA of the CDR3 is TGCGCCAGCAGCCTACAGGGGGGCACAGATACGCAGTATTTT. The V gene is TRBV5-1, the J gene TRBJ2-3; 8 bases agree with TRBD1. The CDR3 runs 14 residues. With 4 bases clipped from V and 1 base from J, the junction kept 2 bases outside the gene matches. Germline V gene data show CDR1 as SGHRS and CDR2 as YFSETQ. Full variable domain (missing parts from reference TRBV5-1 and TRBJ2-3): KAGVTQTPRYLIKTRGQQVTLSCSPISGHRSVSWYQQTPGQGLQFLFEYFSETQRNKGNFPGRFSGRQFSNSRSEMNVSTLELGDSALYLCASSLQGGTDTQYFGPGTRLTVL.

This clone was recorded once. CDR3 coding DNA: TGTGCCTGGAGTGTATTGGTCAGAGGGACTGAAGCTTTCTTT. Protein sequence: CAWSVLVRGTEAFF. This chain uses TRBV30 with TRBJ1-1, with D uncertain. This CDR3 has 14 amino acids. V shed 0 bases and J shed 5 bases, with 13 bases lying between them. The germline gives CDR1 GTSNPN, CDR2 SVGIG (reference sequence).

As DNA, the CDR3 is TGTGCCAGCTCACCTCCCGGGTTCGCTAGCACAGATACGCAGTATTTT. It yields the protein CASSPPGFASTDTQYF. The V gene is TRBV18, the J gene TRBJ2-3; no reliable D call. The CDR3 length is 16 residues. The germline V and J ends were trimmed by 3 bases and 0 bases, with 13 bases remaining between them. CDR1 is KGHSH and CDR2 is LQKENI in the germline V gene.